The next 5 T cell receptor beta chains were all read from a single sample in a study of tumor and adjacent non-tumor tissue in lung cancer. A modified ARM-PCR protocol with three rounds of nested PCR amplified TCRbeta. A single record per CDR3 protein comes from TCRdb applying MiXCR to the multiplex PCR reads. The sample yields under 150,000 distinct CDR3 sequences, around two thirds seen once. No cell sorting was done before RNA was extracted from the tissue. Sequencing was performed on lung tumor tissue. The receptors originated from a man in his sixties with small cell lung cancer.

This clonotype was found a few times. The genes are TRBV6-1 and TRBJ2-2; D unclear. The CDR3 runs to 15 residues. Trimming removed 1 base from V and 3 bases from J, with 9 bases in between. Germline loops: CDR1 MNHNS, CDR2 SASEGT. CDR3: CASSEGSLDTGELFF. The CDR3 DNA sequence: TGTGCCAGCAGTGAAGGGTCGTTAGACACCGGGGAGCTGTTTTTT.

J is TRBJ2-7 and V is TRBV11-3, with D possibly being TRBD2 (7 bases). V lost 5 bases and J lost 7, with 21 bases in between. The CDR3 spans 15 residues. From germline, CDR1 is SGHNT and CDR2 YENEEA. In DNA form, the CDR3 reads TGTGCCAGCAGCCCTAGGACAGCCGCCGGGGGGGAGCAGTACTTC. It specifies CASSPRTAAGGEQYF.

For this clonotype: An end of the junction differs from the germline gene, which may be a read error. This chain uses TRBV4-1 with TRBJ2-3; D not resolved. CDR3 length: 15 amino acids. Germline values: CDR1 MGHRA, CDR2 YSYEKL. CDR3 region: CTSSQDMASGDTQYF. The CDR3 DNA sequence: TGCACCAGCAGCCAAGATATGGCGTCGGGCGATACGCAGTATTTT.

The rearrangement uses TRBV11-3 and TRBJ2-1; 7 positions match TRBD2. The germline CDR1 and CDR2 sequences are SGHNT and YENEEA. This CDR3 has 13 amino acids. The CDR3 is CDRSLEGLSEQFF. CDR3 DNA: TGTGACAGAAGCTTGGAGGGACTAAGTGAGCAGTTCTTC.

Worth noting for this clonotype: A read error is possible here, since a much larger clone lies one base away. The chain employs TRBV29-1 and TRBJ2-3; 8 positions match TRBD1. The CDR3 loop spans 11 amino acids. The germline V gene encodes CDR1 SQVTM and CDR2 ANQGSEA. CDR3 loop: CGVGQEDTQYF. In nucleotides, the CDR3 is TGCGGCGTGGGACAGGAGGATACGCAGTATTTT.